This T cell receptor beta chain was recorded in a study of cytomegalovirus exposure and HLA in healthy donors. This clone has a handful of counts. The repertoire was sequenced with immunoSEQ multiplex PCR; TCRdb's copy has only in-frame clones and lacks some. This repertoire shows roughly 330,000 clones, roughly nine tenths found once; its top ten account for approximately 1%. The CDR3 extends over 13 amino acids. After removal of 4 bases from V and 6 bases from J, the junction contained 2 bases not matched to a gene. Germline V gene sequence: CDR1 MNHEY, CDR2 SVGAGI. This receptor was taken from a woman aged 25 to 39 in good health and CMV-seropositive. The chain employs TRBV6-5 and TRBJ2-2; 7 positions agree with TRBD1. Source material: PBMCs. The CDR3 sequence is CASSFGTAGELFF. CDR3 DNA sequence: TGTGCCAGCAGTTTCGGGACAGCCGGGGAGCTGTTTTTT.